These 16 T cell receptor beta chains share one sample of origin, sequenced in a study of T cell responses to AZD1222 COVID-19 vaccine. This table comes from immunoSEQ multiplex PCR, and its TCRdb copy is limited to in-frame clones, with some not included. This table holds about 84,000 clones, over 75% found once. The sequencing used peripheral blood, collected 28 days after the second AZD1222 dose. The receptors come from an adult who received the AZD1222 COVID-19 vaccine.

The chain has TRBV21-1 and TRBJ2-7; whether TRBD2, the table's D call, matches the DNA was not checked. TRBV21-1 is shown as a pseudogene. This CDR3 is 14 amino acids long. CDR3 sequence (DNA): TGTGCCAGCGCTATGAAGCGGGGGACCTACGAGCAGTACGTC. Residues: CASAMKRGTYEQYV.

With respect to this clone: The sample carries other DNA sequences with the same CDR3. V is TRBV18 and J is TRBJ1-2; D is perhaps TRBD1 (5 bases). V gave up 3 bases and J gave up 3 bases, with 8 bases separating them. The CDR3 extends over 13 amino acids. Germline CDR1 is KGHSH and CDR2 is LQKENI. The CDR3 sequence: CASSPGTDYGYTF. The CDR3 region has the DNA TGTGCCAGCTCACCCGGGACCGACTATGGCTACACCTTC.

This chain connects TRBV28 to TRBJ2-7, with 9 bases matching TRBD1. After removal of 7 bases from V and 4 bases from J, the junction contained 11 bases not matched to a gene. Germline V gene sequence: CDR1 MDHEN, CDR2 SYDVKM. The CDR3 totals 15 residues. CDR3 residues: CASMSSGTGSYEQYF. In DNA, the CDR3 is TGTGCCAGCATGTCTTCCGGGACAGGGTCATACGAGCAGTACTTC.

The CDR3 loop is CASSYSGRDQPQHF. CDR3 bases: TGTGCCAGCAGTTACTCGGGTCGGGATCAGCCCCAGCATTTT. The chain has TRBV6-5 and TRBJ1-5; D ambiguous. V lost 0 bases and J 5 bases, leaving 8 bases between the germline ends. This CDR3 spans 14 amino acids. Per germline, CDR1 MNHEY and CDR2 SVGAGI.

V usage is TRBV3-1 (or the pseudogene TRBV3-2) and J usage is TRBJ1-2, with D perhaps TRBD1 (6 bases). V shed 2 bases and J shed 2 bases, with 12 bases lying between them. Looked up from germline, CDR1 is LGHDT and CDR2 is YNNKEL (reference sequence). The CDR3 contains 15 residues. The CDR3 is CASSQQGGSNYGYTF. CDR3 DNA sequence: TGTGCCAGCAGCCAACAAGGGGGTTCAAACTATGGCTACACCTTC.

Turning to this clone: Sequence at one end of the junction differs from germline and may be a read error. The genes are TRBV20-1 and TRBJ2-1; D might be TRBD1 (6 bases). The CDR3 has 11 residues. CDR1 DFQATT and CDR2 SNEGSKA come from the germline V gene (reference sequence). This chain's CDR3 is CSARGDRRQFF. In DNA form, the CDR3 reads TGCAGTGCCAGAGGAGACAGGCGGCAGTTCTTC.

The table lists this clone with a few counts. The V gene is TRBV7-2, the J gene TRBJ2-1; maybe TRBD1 (5 bases). CDR1 SGHTA and CDR2 FQGNSA come from the germline V gene. This CDR3 has 13 residues. V lost 1 base and J 6 bases, leaving 7 bases between the germline ends. CDR3 loop: CASSLGQPNEQFF. The CDR3 DNA reads TGTGCCAGCAGCTTAGGACAGCCCAATGAGCAGTTCTTC.

The V call is TRBV18, the J call TRBJ1-3, with 8 bases fitting TRBD1. V shed 0 bases, J shed 3 bases, and the junction held 7 bases outside the gene matches. The CDR3 is 17 residues long. The germline gives CDR1 KGHSH, CDR2 LQKENI. The CDR3 sequence: CASSPPLQGARGNTIYF. The CDR3 DNA is TGTGCCAGCTCACCACCGTTGCAGGGGGCGCGTGGAAACACCATATATTTT.

V usage is TRBV6-2 or TRBV6-3 and J usage is TRBJ2-7, with D unclear. Germline V gene sequence: CDR1 MNHEY, CDR2 SVGEGT. Between the trimmed V and J ends, which lost 2 bases and 4 bases, there was a span of 18 bases. The CDR3 is made up of 16 amino acids. CDR3 sequence (DNA): TGTGCCAGCAGTTACCGTGTGGAAGAGGATCTTTACGAGCAGTACGTC. As protein: CASSYRVEEDLYEQYV.

The table lists this clone with a count of one. The chain links TRBV5-6 to TRBJ1-3; TRBD1 might be the D (6 bases). The CDR3 is 17 residues long. Trimming pared 1 base from V and 4 bases from J, leaving 18 bases between. Germline loops: CDR1 SGHDT, CDR2 YYEEEE. CDR3 coding DNA: TGTGCCAGCAGCTTGCCCCGGGACACCTCAGGAGGAAACACCATATATTTT. Translation gives CASSLPRDTSGGNTIYF.

The rearrangement joins TRBV27 to TRBJ1-2, with 7 bases that match TRBD1. Germline V gene lookup returns CDR1 MNHEY and CDR2 SMNVEV (reference sequence). Trimming took 5 bases from V and 4 from J; bases not matched to a gene: 10. The CDR3 is 15 amino acids. CDR3 amino acids: CASSPERQGLYGYTF. In nucleotides, the CDR3 is TGTGCCAGCAGTCCGGAACGACAGGGCCTCTATGGCTACACCTTC.

The chain joins TRBV9 to TRBJ1-2, with D tentatively TRBD1 (5 bases). This CDR3 has 13 residues. With 0 bases removed from V and 7 bases from J, the gap between germline ends came to 10 bases. CDR1 is SGDLS and CDR2 is YYNGEE in the germline V gene. As DNA, the CDR3 is TGTGCCAGCAGCGTAGCAGGGTACGGTGGCTACACCTTC. Protein: CASSVAGYGGYTF.

This rearrangement joins TRBV4-2 to TRBJ1-2; no firm D call. From germline, CDR1 is LGHNA and CDR2 YNFKEQ. The CDR3 totals 16 residues. V was clipped by 0 bases and J by 7 bases, with 18 bases between them. The DNA for the CDR3 is TGTGCCAGCAGCCAAGATCGAGGTGGGTACATCTTTGGCTACACCTTC. It translates to CASSQDRGGYIFGYTF.

This clone was counted between two and nine times. V is TRBV6-1 and J is TRBJ1-5; 7 positions agree with TRBD1. Trimming removed 0 bases from V and 5 bases from J; junction bases left unmatched: 10. The CDR3 length is 17 residues. CDR1 is MNHNS and CDR2 is SASEGT in the germline V gene. As DNA, the CDR3 is TGTGCCAGCAGTGAAGCAGCGGGCGGCAGGGGGTATCAGCCCCAGCATTTT. Protein product: CASSEAAGGRGYQPQHF.

The chain's CDR3 is CASLPSGGKETQYF. In nucleotides, the CDR3 is TGTGCCAGCCTCCCTAGCGGGGGTAAAGAGACCCAGTACTTC. The chain recombines TRBV28 with TRBJ2-5; 10 nucleotides agree with TRBD2. The CDR3 totals 14 residues. V lost 8 bases to trimming and J lost 3 bases; unmatched junction nucleotides: 6. Germline V gene lookup returns CDR1 MDHEN and CDR2 SYDVKM.

The chain uses TRBV6-4 and TRBJ2-5; 7 nucleotides match TRBD2. The CDR3 runs to 18 residues. V lost 2 bases to trimming and J lost 3 bases; unmatched junction nucleotides: 15. CDR1 MRHNA and CDR2 SNTAGT come from the germline V gene. In DNA, the CDR3 is TGTGCCAGCAGTGACGCCACCGGGGCGGGAGAAACTAAAGAGACCCAGTACTTC. Amino acid sequence: CASSDATGAGETKETQYF.